The TCR beta chain described here comes from a study of Tregs in tolerant kidney transplant recipients (dated by TCRdb to about 2019). Context from the whole study: The study used TCRbeta sequencing to identify donor-specific regulatory T cells before combined kidney and bone marrow transplantation, then tracked those cells after transplant. TCRbeta repertoire sequencing was used in 3 healthy controls to compare several methods for expanding Tregs specific for an allogeneic donor.

Thawed PBMCs were FACS-sorted into unstimulated Tregs (CD4+CD25+CD127-), CD4+ non-Tregs (CD4+CD25-), CD4 cells and CD8 cells. Blood from healthy controls was obtained either as purchased buffy coats or from healthy volunteers. Healthy control blood was separated into PBMCs by Ficoll density gradient and cryopreserved, and patient PBMCs were collected both before and after transplant. This clone has just a few counts. What antigen it recognizes has not been identified. The sample holds no much larger clone one base away, and base qualities are not on file. The CDR3, from cysteine to phenylalanine, totals 15 residues. CDR3 DNA is the only sequence kept; it has 45 bases, read in frame from the first base. Between the V and J ends, shortened by 5 bases and 0 bases respectively, the junction contains 10 bases. The germline V gene (reference sequence) supplies CDR1 SEHNR and CDR2 FQNEAQ. For TCRbeta CDR3 sequencing, genomic DNA was extracted from sorted cells using the QIAGEN DNeasy Blood and Tissue Kit. High-throughput TCRbeta CDR3 sequencing, which included PCR amplification with bias correction and internal controls, was done commercially through immunoSEQ. The original methods were these. A unique productive TCRbeta sequence was defined by the CDR3 nucleotide sequence when primers matched, and otherwise by the CDR3 amino acid sequence together with the Vbeta and Jbeta genes. Sorting error was corrected by removing sequences shared between sorted populations at a frequency ratio of 2:1 or less, and the remaining shared sequences were assigned to the higher population. A sequence was defined as donor-reactive if the sequence was expanded at least 5-fold in CFSE-low cells compared with unstimulated cells and had a frequency of at least 0.01% in CFSE-low cells. Repertoire divergence was quantified by Jensen-Shannon divergence using the top 100 TCRbeta sequences ranked by frequency. When a sample had multiple sequencing runs, each run was corrected for sorting error separately and the runs were then pooled. The clones in this table, taken by TCRdb from immuneACCESS, are in-frame only. Not every clone is retained; where verified, under half of the shortfall comes from an unresolved V gene, and the cause of the rest is unknown. The DNA gave D and trimming, while V, J and clone size come from that table. For this sample the table gives roughly 120,000 clones, of which roughly 92% were detected only once. The biggest ten clones account for more than 0.5% of the sample.

Overall study outcomes, separate from this receptor: Because only a small number of patients were included, the study had limitations, and the results will need to be validated in larger populations as well as under other immunosuppression protocols. The most biologically relevant and donor-specific TCRbeta repertoire appeared to be identified by expanding Tregs with activated donor B cells. Although technical replication error seemed to be minimal, the question of biological reproducibility was not addressed directly.

The sample comprised CD4+ T cells from blood. The chain is assembled from TRBV7-9 and TRBJ2-2; the D segment might be TRBD1 or TRBD2, since each matches 5 bases. The TCR was taken from a human donor in good health. The DNA is TGTGCCAGCAGCCTGGGACGCACGAACACCGGGGAGCTGTTTTTT. It translates as CASSLGRTNTGELFF.